This T cell receptor beta chain appears in the sequencing data of a study of blood T cell repertoires in COVID-19. Study-level information: Sites in the United States, Italy and Spain provided acute and convalescent COVID-19 samples.

Some clones are missing from TCRdb's copy, which holds only in-frame ones; the method was immunoSEQ multiplex PCR. The repertoire holds more than 95,000 clones, with over 65% as singletons. V lost 1 base and J 3 bases, leaving 12 bases between the germline ends. The CDR3 extends over 15 amino acids. Germline V gene sequence: CDR1 LNHDA, CDR2 SQIVND (reference sequence). The genes are TRBV19 and TRBJ2-5, with D maybe TRBD2 (6 bases). This clonotype was sampled from a man younger than 45 with acute or convalescent COVID-19. Input material: peripheral blood. DNA for the CDR3: TGTGCCAGTAGTATAGGGGGGGACTTAAAAGAGACCCAGTACTTC. Its protein is CASSIGGDLKETQYF.